Following are 27 T cell receptor beta chains from one sample sequenced in a study of cytomegalovirus exposure and HLA in healthy donors. 13 Jbeta primers and 60 Vbeta primers were used for the PCR. Assay: immunoSEQ multiplex PCR; the TCRdb copy retains only in-frame clones and omits some. This sample has approximately 150,000 clones, with roughly three quarters found just once. What was sequenced was PBMCs. The receptor set was obtained from a middle-aged woman in good health and CMV-seropositive.

The V call is TRBV2, the J call TRBJ2-1; 10 nucleotides line up with TRBD1. V shed 4 bases and J 4 bases; nucleotides not matched to a gene: 4. Germline CDR1 is SNHLY and CDR2 is FYNNEI. The CDR3 totals 15 residues. The CDR3 DNA reads as TGTGCCAGCAGTGTCGACAGGGGGCGGTACAATGAGCAGTTCTTC. It translates to CASSVDRGRYNEQFF.

This chain connects TRBV7-8 to TRBJ1-2; 7 bases align to TRBD1. V was clipped by 5 bases and J by 0 bases; unmatched bases: 9. Germline V CDR1 and CDR2: SGHVS, FQNEAQ. The CDR3 has 16 amino acids. This chain's CDR3 is CASSRSGGPANYGYTF. The CDR3 bases are TGTGCCAGCAGCAGATCAGGGGGGCCAGCTAACTATGGCTACACCTTC.

This clone occurred once. The chain links TRBV5-1 to TRBJ1-3, with TRBD1 matching over 11 bases. Per germline, CDR1 SGHRS and CDR2 YFSETQ. This CDR3 is built from 17 residues. The V gene end was trimmed by 3 bases and the J gene end by 4 bases; junction bases not matched to a gene: 9. The DNA for the CDR3 is TGCGCCAGCAGCTCGGTGGGGGGGGACAGGGGGGGAAACACCATATATTTT. Translation gives CASSSVGGDRGGNTIYF. The whole variable domain, remainder taken from reference TRBV5-1 and TRBJ1-3, is KAGVTQTPRYLIKTRGQQVTLSCSPISGHRSVSWYQQTPGQGLQFLFEYFSETQRNKGNFPGRFSGRQFSNSRSEMNVSTLELGDSALYLCASSSVGGDRGGNTIYFGEGSWLTVV.

This chain connects TRBV23-1 to TRBJ2-2, with 9 bases identical to TRBD1. TRBV23-1 is labeled an ORF, and its function is uncertain. V lost 4 bases to trimming and J lost 7 bases; unmatched junction nucleotides: 13. The CDR3 sequence is 17 residues long. The chain's CDR3 is CASSLTGQGLSDGELFF. The CDR3 DNA reads TGCGCCAGCAGTCTAACGGGACAGGGCCTGTCGGACGGGGAGCTGTTTTTT.

The gene calls are TRBV6-1 and TRBJ2-3; 8 bases are a match to TRBD2. Germline assignment: CDR1 MNHNS and CDR2 SASEGT. The CDR3 loop spans 16 amino acids. With 2 bases clipped from V and 4 bases from J, the junction kept 8 bases outside the gene matches. CDR3 region: CASSESTVGGADTQYF. CDR3 bases: TGTGCCAGCAGTGAATCAACAGTCGGGGGGGCAGATACGCAGTATTTT.

This chain connects TRBV6-5 to TRBJ2-7; the D gene is possibly TRBD1 (6 bases). V was cut by 6 bases and J by 1 base, with 10 bases left in between. CDR3 size: 13 residues. CDR1 is MNHEY and CDR2 is SVGAGI in the germline V gene. This chain's CDR3 is CASSRDTSYEQYF. The CDR3 DNA reads as TGTGCCAGCAGCCGGGACACTTCCTACGAGCAGTACTTC.

V and J are TRBV7-6 and TRBJ1-1; D remains ambiguous. V was shortened by 1 base and J by 6 bases, with 12 bases between the two germline ends. Germline V CDR1 and CDR2: SGHVS, FNYEAQ. The CDR3 totals 14 residues. The CDR3 loop is CASSLVSGSAEAFF. In DNA, the CDR3 is TGTGCCAGCAGCTTAGTGTCGGGGAGCGCTGAAGCTTTCTTT.

This chain joins TRBV6-5 and TRBJ1-1; D is perhaps TRBD1 (6 bases). CDR3 length: 14 amino acids. Trimming removed 5 bases at V and 2 bases at J, with 12 bases between. Germline V CDR1 and CDR2: MNHEY, SVGAGI. CDR3 region: CASSGDTGNTEAFF. The CDR3 DNA sequence: TGTGCCAGCAGTGGGGACACCGGCAACACTGAAGCTTTCTTT.

As DNA, the CDR3 is TGTGCCATAGGACAGGTCGATCAGCCCCAGCATTTT. It is translated as CAIGQVDQPQHF. The V call is TRBV28, the J call TRBJ1-5, with TRBD1 identical over 7 bases. V trimming: 10 bases; J trimming: 5 bases; junction bases outside the gene matches: 5. Germline V gene data show CDR1 as MDHEN and CDR2 as SYDVKM. The CDR3 loop spans 12 amino acids.

This chain links TRBV6-1 with TRBJ1-2; D is possibly TRBD1 (6 bases). The CDR3 runs to 15 residues. Germline CDR1 is MNHNS and CDR2 is SASEGT. Trimming pared 6 bases from V and 4 bases from J, leaving 18 bases between. CDR3 nucleotide sequence: TGTGCCAGCAGCTACATGTTACAGGGAATCTATGGCTACACCTTC. Protein product: CASSYMLQGIYGYTF.

The rearrangement uses TRBV15 and TRBJ1-1; D possibly corresponds to TRBD1 (5 bases). Germline-derived CDR1 and CDR2 are LNHNV and YYDKDF (reference sequence). The length of the CDR3 is 15 residues. V shed 3 bases and J shed 2 bases, with 13 bases lying between them. The chain's CDR3 is CATSRDGGINTEAFF. DNA of the CDR3: TGTGCCACCAGCAGGGACGGGGGGATAAACACTGAAGCTTTCTTT.

The gene calls are TRBV28 and TRBJ2-7, with D perhaps matching TRBD2 (6 bases). The CDR3 is made up of 18 amino acids. CDR1 and CDR2 (germline): MDHEN, SYDVKM. Deletions cut 3 bases from V and 0 bases from J, with 21 bases between. CDR3: CASSLGFELAGSSYEQYF. DNA for the CDR3: TGTGCCAGCAGTTTGGGTTTTGAACTAGCCGGTTCCTCCTACGAGCAGTACTTC. Complete variable domain (other parts from reference TRBV28 and TRBJ2-7): DVKVTQSSRYLVKRTGEKVFLECVQDMDHENMFWYRQDPGLGLRLIYFSYDVKMKEKGDIPEGYSVSREKKERFSLILESASTNQTSMYLCASSLGFELAGSSYEQYFGPGTRLTVT.

V usage is TRBV28 and J usage is TRBJ1-5, with no clear D. Trimming shortened V by 6 bases and J by 12 bases, and 15 bases separated the two germline ends. This CDR3 contains 12 residues. The V gene's germline CDR1 is MDHEN and CDR2 SYDVKM. Here the CDR3 reads CASSPPWQVQHF. In nucleotides, the CDR3 is TGTGCCAGCAGCCCACCGTGGCAGGTCCAGCATTTT. Variable domain in full (rest from reference TRBV28 and TRBJ1-5): DVKVTQSSRYLVKRTGEKVFLECVQDMDHENMFWYRQDPGLGLRLIYFSYDVKMKEKGDIPEGYSVSREKKERFSLILESASTNQTSMYLCASSPPWQVQHFGDGTRLSIL.

The chain combines TRBV27 with TRBJ2-3; 13 nucleotides agree with TRBD2. The CDR3 consists of 15 residues. V shed 6 bases, J shed 5 bases, and the junction held 5 bases outside the gene matches. Germline CDR1 reads MNHEY; CDR2 reads SMNVEV (reference sequence). The CDR3 DNA is TGTGCCAGCAGCGAACTAGCGGGGGGGCAAGATACGCAGTATTTT. It is translated as CASSELAGGQDTQYF.

This rearrangement joins TRBV5-6 to TRBJ2-7, with 8 bases identical to TRBD2. The trim removed 6 bases at V and 1 base at J, leaving 12 bases unmatched. Germline CDR1 is SGHDT and CDR2 is YYEEEE. This CDR3 is 16 amino acids long. The CDR3 protein is CASTPGGGGGSYEQYF. The DNA for the CDR3 is TGTGCCAGCACCCCGGGAGGGGGGGGTGGATCCTACGAGCAGTACTTC. Full variable domain (remainder filled in from reference TRBV5-6 and TRBJ2-7): DAGVTQSPTHLIKTRGQQVTLRCSPKSGHDTVSWYQQALGQGPQFIFQYYEEEERQRGNFPDRFSGHQFPNYSSELNVNALLLGDSALYLCASTPGGGGGSYEQYFGPGTRLTVT.

This clone was detected once. This sequence joins TRBV9 and TRBJ2-5; D might be TRBD2 (7 bases). This CDR3 contains 15 residues. CDR1 SGDLS and CDR2 YYNGEE come from the germline V gene. Trimming cost V 2 bases and J 4 bases, with 15 bases left between them. The CDR3 here is CASSVGAGAVETQYF. DNA for the CDR3: TGTGCCAGCAGCGTTGGCGCGGGGGCCGTAGAGACCCAGTACTTC.

This clone occurred once. The rearrangement uses TRBV9 and TRBJ1-1; TRBD1 matches at 9 bases. This CDR3 contains 17 residues. CDR1 and CDR2 from the germline V gene are SGDLS and YYNGEE. Germline trimming cut 5 bases from V and 5 bases from J; bases unmatched to any gene: 16. CDR3 nucleotide sequence: TGTGCCAGCAGTGCCGGGACAGGGCGGCCCTCGGGAACTGAAGCTTTCTTT. Translation: CASSAGTGRPSGTEAFF.

CDR3 in amino acids: CASSQEWTSTDTQYF. DNA for the CDR3: TGCGCCAGCAGCCAAGAGTGGACTAGCACAGATACGCAGTATTTT. The chain links TRBV4-3 to TRBJ2-3, with TRBD2 as a possible D gene (5 bases). The V gene lost 0 bases and the J gene lost 0 bases, with 7 bases spanning the gap. This CDR3 has 15 residues. Germline CDR1 and CDR2: LGHNA and YSLEER.

This chain uses TRBV4-3 with TRBJ2-5; D might be TRBD1 (8 bases). V lost 1 base to trimming and J lost 4 bases, with 13 bases between them. CDR3 size: 15 residues. The V gene's germline CDR1 is LGHNA and CDR2 YSLEER. As DNA, the CDR3 is TGCGCCAGCAGCCAAGCTACAGGGGGGGGAGAGACCCAGTACTTC. It encodes CASSQATGGGETQYF.

This chain links TRBV2 with TRBJ1-4; no definite D call. The CDR3 has 14 residues. Germline CDR1 reads SNHLY; CDR2 reads FYNNEI. The germline V and J ends were trimmed by 2 bases and 5 bases, with 9 bases remaining between them. CDR3 amino acids: CASSEKTVNEKLFF. In DNA, the CDR3 is TGTGCCAGCAGTGAAAAAACAGTGAATGAAAAACTGTTTTTT.

The chain is built from TRBV6-1 and TRBJ1-5, with a possible D match to TRBD1 (5 bases). The germline V gene has CDR1 MNHNS and CDR2 SASEGT. There are 15 residues in the CDR3. The V end was cut by 2 bases, the J end by 6 bases, with 14 bases between. CDR3: CASSELRQNLQPQHF. DNA for the CDR3: TGTGCCAGCAGTGAACTAAGACAGAATCTTCAGCCCCAGCATTTT.

This chain links TRBV29-1 with TRBJ1-2; 7 bases are a match to TRBD1. V shed 7 bases and J 8 bases; nucleotides not matched to a gene: 16. The CDR3 loop spans 14 amino acids. Germline CDR1 reads SQVTM; CDR2 reads ANQGSEA. DNA for the CDR3: TGCAGCGCACGAAAGGGGGCAGGGGTGGAAGGCTACACCTTC. It yields the protein CSARKGAGVEGYTF.

The chain links TRBV6-5 to TRBJ2-2, with 11 bases lining up with TRBD2. CDR3 size: 15 residues. Germline values: CDR1 MNHEY, CDR2 SVGAGI. V dropped 7 bases and J dropped 6; count of bases not matched to a gene: 7. This CDR3 is CASNLAGGWAGELFF. In nucleotides, the CDR3 is TGTGCCAGCAACCTAGCGGGGGGTTGGGCCGGGGAGCTGTTTTTT.

The chain joins TRBV27 to TRBJ1-5, with TRBD1 identical over 8 bases. The CDR3 runs to 16 residues. The V segment lost 2 bases and the J segment 3 bases; nucleotides outside the gene matches: 6. Germline CDR1 MNHEY, CDR2 SMNVEV (reference sequence). CDR3 nucleotide sequence: TGTGCCAGCAGTTTAGGGGGACAGGTGATCAATCAGCCCCAGCATTTT. The encoded protein is CASSLGGQVINQPQHF.

This clone has only one observation. This sequence joins TRBV7-3 and TRBJ2-3, with TRBD2 as a possible D gene (6 bases). V lost 5 bases to trimming and J lost 1 base, with 10 bases between them. The CDR3 spans 14 residues. Looked up from germline, CDR1 is SGHTA and CDR2 is FQGTGA. The CDR3 DNA reads as TGTGCCAGCAGCGTTTCGGGGGGCACAGATACGCAGTATTTT. Encoded protein: CASSVSGGTDTQYF.

The chain has TRBV19 and TRBJ1-5, with 10 positions matching TRBD1. V trimming: 1 base; J trimming: 5 bases; junction bases outside the gene matches: 8. This CDR3 has 17 residues. The germline CDR1 and CDR2 sequences are LNHDA and SQIVND (reference sequence). The CDR3 sequence: CASSIGPGQGWDQPQHF. The CDR3 bases are TGTGCCAGTAGTATAGGCCCGGGACAGGGGTGGGATCAGCCCCAGCATTTT.

This rearrangement joins TRBV27 to TRBJ2-7; D possibly corresponds to TRBD1 (6 bases). The V gene lost 8 bases and the J gene lost 4 bases, with 21 bases spanning the gap. Germline lookup yields CDR1 MNHEY and CDR2 SMNVEV (reference sequence). The CDR3 is made up of 15 amino acids. DNA for the CDR3: TGTGCCAGCGGCCCAGGGGAGACAGCCGAGTACGAGCAGTACTTC. Translating it yields CASGPGETAEYEQYF.